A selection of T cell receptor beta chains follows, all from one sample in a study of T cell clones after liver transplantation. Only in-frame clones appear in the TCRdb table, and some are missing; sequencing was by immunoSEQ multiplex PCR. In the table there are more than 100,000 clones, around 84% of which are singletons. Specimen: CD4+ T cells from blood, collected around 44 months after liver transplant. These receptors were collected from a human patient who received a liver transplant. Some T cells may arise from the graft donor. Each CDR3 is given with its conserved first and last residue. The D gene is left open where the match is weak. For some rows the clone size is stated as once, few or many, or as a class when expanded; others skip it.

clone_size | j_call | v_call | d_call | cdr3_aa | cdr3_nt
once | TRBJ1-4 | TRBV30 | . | CAWSAGGGKLFF | TGTGCCTGGAGCGCCGGGGGTGGAAAACTGTTTTTT
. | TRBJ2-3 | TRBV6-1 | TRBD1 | CASSERTGSTDTQYF | TGTGCCAGCAGTGAACGGACAGGGAGCACAGATACGCAGTATTTT
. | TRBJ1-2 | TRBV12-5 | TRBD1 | CASDNRGDYGYTF | TGTGCTAGTGATAACAGGGGCGACTATGGCTACACCTTC
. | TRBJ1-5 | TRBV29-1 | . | CSVGAGDQPQHF | TGCAGCGTTGGGGCAGGGGATCAGCCCCAGCATTTT
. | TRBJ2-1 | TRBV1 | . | CTSSPRQGTAGNEQFF | TGCACCAGCAGCCCCAGACAGGGGACAGCAGGCAATGAGCAGTTCTTC
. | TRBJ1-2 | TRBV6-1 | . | CASSEEWGANYGYTF | TGTGCCAGCAGTGAAGAATGGGGAGCTAACTATGGCTACACCTTC
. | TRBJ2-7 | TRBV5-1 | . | CASSLEGYEQYF | TGCGCCAGCAGCTTGGAAGGATACGAGCAGTACTTC
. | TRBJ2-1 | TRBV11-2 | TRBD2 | CASSSYSGTSGLGEQFF | TGTGCCAGCAGCTCCTACTCCGGGACTAGTGGGCTCGGGGAGCAGTTCTTC
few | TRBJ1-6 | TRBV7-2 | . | CASSLLPGRDSPLHF | TGTGCCAGCAGCTTACTTCCGGGGCGAGATTCACCCCTCCACTTT
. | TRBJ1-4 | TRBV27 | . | CASKGSGAPNEKLFF | TGTGCCAGTAAGGGTTCAGGAGCTCCTAATGAAAAACTGTTTTTT
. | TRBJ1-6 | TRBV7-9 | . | CASSDDSSGSPLHF | TGTGCCAGCAGCGACGACAGTTCTGGTTCACCCCTCCACTTT
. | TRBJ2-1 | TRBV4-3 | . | CASSQEPGLPLEQFF | TGCGCCAGCAGCCAGGAACCGGGACTCCCGTTAGAGCAGTTCTTC
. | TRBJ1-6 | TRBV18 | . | CASSPPTGTLSPLHF | TGTGCCAGCTCACCACCGACAGGAACTCTTTCACCCCTCCACTTT
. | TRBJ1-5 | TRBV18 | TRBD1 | CASSPNRGDQPQHF | TGTGCCAGCTCACCGAACAGGGGGGATCAGCCCCAGCATTTT
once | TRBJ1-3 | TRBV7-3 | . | CASSQSTAGNTIYF | TGTGCCAGCAGCCAGTCGACAGCTGGAAACACCATATATTTT
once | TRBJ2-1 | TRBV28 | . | CASSFGYSRGEQFF | TGTGCCAGCAGTTTCGGCTACTCCAGGGGTGAGCAGTTCTTC
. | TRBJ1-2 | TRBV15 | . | CATSRGQTSYGYTF | TGTGCCACCAGCAGAGGACAGACTTCGTATGGCTACACCTTC